What follows are 4 T cell receptor beta chains derived from one specimen sequenced in a study of T cells in Graves' hyperthyroidism and ophthalmopathy. RNA transcripts gave rise to amplified TCR beta CDR3 regions. RT-PCR in the first round (using the HTBI primer set) targeted the TCR CDR3. TCRdb re-derived calls from the multiplex PCR reads in MiXCR, one entry per CDR3 protein. The sample carries 300,000 to 400,000 distinct CDR3 sequences, roughly 21% recorded once. Input material: blood. Receptors were obtained from a woman between 50 and 59 years old with Graves' hyperthyroidism.

This clonotype was counted a few times. This chain connects TRBV29-1 to TRBJ2-3; TRBD2 matches at 9 bases. V lost 4 bases to trimming and J lost 5 bases; unmatched junction nucleotides: 4. Germline V gene sequence: CDR1 SQVTM, CDR2 ANQGSEA. This CDR3 is 13 amino acids long. The CDR3 protein is CSVGGGAGDTQYF. The CDR3 DNA follows: TGCAGCGTTGGCGGGGGGGCGGGAGATACGCAGTATTTT.

This clonotype was recorded once. This sequence joins TRBV3-1 and TRBJ2-1; 7 nucleotides match TRBD1. V dropped 3 bases and J dropped 4; count of bases not matched to a gene: 6. The CDR3 sequence is 15 residues long. Germline V gene lookup returns CDR1 LGHDT and CDR2 YNNKEL (reference sequence). The CDR3 bases are TGTGCCAGCAGCCAGGGACAGAATCTATACAATGAGCAGTTCTTC. It translates to CASSQGQNLYNEQFF.

This clonotype is a singleton in its sample. This rearrangement joins TRBV4-1 to TRBJ2-4; maybe TRBD2 (5 bases). Germline V gives CDR1 MGHRA, CDR2 YSYEKL. This CDR3 has 15 residues. Between the trimmed V and J ends, which lost 1 base and 0 bases, there was a span of 7 bases. The CDR3 loop is CASSQAGLAKNIQYF. DNA of the CDR3: TGCGCCAGCAGCCAAGCGGGGTTAGCCAAAAACATTCAGTACTTC.

This clonotype was seen repeatedly, ten times or more. This chain links TRBV20-1 with TRBJ1-2; 7 bases fit TRBD1. The CDR3 spans 14 residues. Trimming cost V 5 bases and J 7 bases; bases outside gene matches: 13. The germline V gene has CDR1 DFQATT and CDR2 SNEGSKA (reference sequence). CDR3 in amino acids: CSAGLTGPLSGYTF. The CDR3 nucleotides read TGCAGTGCTGGTCTGACAGGGCCCCTATCTGGCTACACCTTC.